Each of the 3 T cell receptor beta chains below was sequenced from the same sample in a study of blood T cell repertoires in COVID-19. Libraries were prepared by immunoSEQ multiplex PCR; TCRdb keeps only in-frame clonotypes and omits some of them. The data show more than 95,000 clones, approximately 85% seen once. Sequenced input: peripheral blood. These TCRs come from a woman of 80 years or more with acute or convalescent COVID-19.

The rearrangement joins TRBV10-3 to TRBJ1-1, with D unresolved. The CDR3 is 13 amino acids. V was pared by 7 bases and J by 4 bases, with 13 bases between. Germline lookup yields CDR1 ENHRY and CDR2 SYGVKD. The CDR3 bases are TGTGCCATCACCAAGGAGAGAGGCACTGAAGCTTTCTTT. This encodes CAITKERGTEAFF.

This clone was seen more than once but under ten times. This chain uses TRBV18 with TRBJ1-3, with D possibly TRBD1 on 6 matching bases. The V gene lost 6 bases and the J gene lost 4 bases, with 16 bases spanning the gap. The CDR3 has 15 residues. The germline CDR1 and CDR2 sequences are KGHSH and LQKENI. The CDR3 is CASSTTQGSGNTIYF. The CDR3 DNA is TGTGCCAGCTCCACCACACAGGGCTCGGGAAACACCATATATTTT.

Concerning this clone itself: An end of the junction does not agree with germline; a read error may underlie this. The V call is TRBV6-5, the J call TRBJ1-6; D gene ambiguous. Germline V lookup: CDR1 MNHEY, CDR2 SVGAGI. The CDR3 is made up of 12 amino acids. Here the CDR3 reads CMSGINNSPLHF. Here the CDR3 DNA reads TGCATGTCCGGGATAAATAATTCACCCCTCCACTTT.